The clone carrying this T cell receptor beta chain was counted between two and nine times. The data are from a study of blood T cell repertoires in COVID-19. Across the study: PBMCs, B-cell-depleted T cells, or T cells provided the cDNA or gDNA that made up the material.

The germline V gene encodes CDR1 LGHDT and CDR2 YNNKEL (reference sequence). Trimming left V 5 bases short and J 6 bases short, with 19 bases between. There are 15 residues in the CDR3. TCRdb keeps only in-frame clones here, not all; method: immunoSEQ multiplex PCR. The sample has roughly 100,000 clones, 84% seen once. Input material: peripheral blood. The rearrangement links TRBV3-1 (or the pseudogene TRBV3-2) to TRBJ1-2; possible D gene TRBD1, 6 bases. The TCR originated in a man in his forties with active or convalescent COVID-19. Here the CDR3 reads CASSERGGRGDGYTF. CDR3 bases: TGTGCCAGCAGCGAACGGGGGGGCCGGGGAGATGGCTACACCTTC.